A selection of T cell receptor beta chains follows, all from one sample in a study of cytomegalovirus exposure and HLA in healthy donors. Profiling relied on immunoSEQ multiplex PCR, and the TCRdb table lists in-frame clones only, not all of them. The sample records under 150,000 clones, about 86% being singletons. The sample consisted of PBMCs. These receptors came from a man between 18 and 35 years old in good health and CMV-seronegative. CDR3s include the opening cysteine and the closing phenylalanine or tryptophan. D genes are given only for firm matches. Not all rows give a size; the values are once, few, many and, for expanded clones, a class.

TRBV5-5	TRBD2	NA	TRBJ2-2	CASSSGLAGGIRGTGELFF	TGTGCCAGCAGCTCGGGACTAGCGGGGGGGATTCGTGGCACCGGGGAGCTGTTTTTT
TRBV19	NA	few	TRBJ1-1	CASTPGGMNTEAFF	TGTGCCAGTACCCCCGGCGGGATGAACACTGAAGCTTTCTTT
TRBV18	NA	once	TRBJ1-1	CASSPLRTDTEAFF	TGTGCCAGCTCACCTCTTCGGACAGACACTGAAGCTTTCTTT
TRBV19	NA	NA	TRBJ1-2	CASTRGVLSGYTF	TGTGCCAGTACCCGGGGAGTCTTATCTGGCTACACCTTC
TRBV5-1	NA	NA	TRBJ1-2	CASSLEVSGQSNYGYTF	TGCGCCAGCAGCTTGGAGGTCTCCGGACAGAGTAACTATGGCTACACCTTC
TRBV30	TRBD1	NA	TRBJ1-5	CAWGVSGTGRNQPQHF	TGTGCCTGGGGAGTCTCCGGGACAGGGAGGAATCAGCCCCAGCATTTT
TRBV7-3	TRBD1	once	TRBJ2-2	CASSLSGGNTGELFF	TGTGCCAGCAGCTTATCAGGGGGGAACACCGGGGAGCTGTTTTTT
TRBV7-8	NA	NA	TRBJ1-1	CASSLVRPRTANTEAFF	TGTGCCAGCAGCTTAGTCCGCCCAAGGACAGCGAACACTGAAGCTTTCTTT
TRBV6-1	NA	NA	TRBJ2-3	CASSEERDWNTDTQYF	TGTGCCAGCAGTGAAGAGAGGGACTGGAACACAGATACGCAGTATTTT
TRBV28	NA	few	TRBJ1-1	CASRQYEAFF	TGTGCCAGCCGACAGTATGAAGCTTTCTTT
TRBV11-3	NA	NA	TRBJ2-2	CASSYGDSTGELFF	TGTGCCAGCAGCTACGGGGATTCAACCGGGGAGCTGTTTTTT
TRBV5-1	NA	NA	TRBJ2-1	CASSWDASVTYNEQFF	TGCGCCAGCAGCTGGGATGCTAGCGTCACCTACAATGAGCAGTTCTTC
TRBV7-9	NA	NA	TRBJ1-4	CASSQGQLNEKLFF	TGTGCCAGCAGCCAAGGACAGCTTAATGAAAAACTGTTTTTT
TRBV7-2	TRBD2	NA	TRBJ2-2	CASRRDYNTGELFF	TGTGCCAGCCGCCGGGACTATAACACCGGGGAGCTGTTTTTT
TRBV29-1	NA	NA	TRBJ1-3	CSVVLSYSSGNTIYF	TGCAGCGTTGTCCTAAGTTACAGCTCTGGAAACACCATATATTTT
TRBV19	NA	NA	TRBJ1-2	CASSINDRRTNYGYTF	TGTGCCAGTAGTATAAATGACAGGCGAACTAACTATGGCTACACCTTC
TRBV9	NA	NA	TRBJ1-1	CASSARLGHLNTEAFF	TGTGCCAGCAGCGCCCGTTTGGGACACTTGAACACTGAAGCTTTCTTT
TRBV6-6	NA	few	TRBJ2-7	CASSYSPSSYEQYF	TGTGCCAGCAGTTACTCCCCCTCCTCCTACGAGCAGTACTTC
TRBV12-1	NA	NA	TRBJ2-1	CASSFAAPENNEQFF	TGTGCCAGCAGCTTTGCCGCCCCCGAGAACAATGAGCAGTTCTTC
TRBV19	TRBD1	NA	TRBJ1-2	CASRTTGGDYGYTF	TGTGCCAGTAGGACAACAGGGGGAGACTATGGCTACACCTTC
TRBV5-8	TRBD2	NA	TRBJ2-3	CASSSFVGTRSKADTQYF	TGTGCCAGCAGCTCGTTCGTGGGGACTAGGAGTAAGGCAGATACGCAGTATTTT
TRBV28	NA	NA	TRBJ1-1	CASSSFRGNTEAFF	TGTGCCAGCAGCTCATTCAGGGGGAACACTGAAGCTTTCTTT
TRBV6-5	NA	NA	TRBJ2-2	CASSYSKGVSGELFF	TGTGCCAGCAGTTACTCAAAGGGGGTTTCCGGGGAGCTGTTTTTT
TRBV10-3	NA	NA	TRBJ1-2	CAISESDKGSYTF	TGTGCCATCAGTGAGTCGGACAAGGGCAGCTACACCTTC
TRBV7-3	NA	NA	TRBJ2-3	CASSPPGTDTQYF	TGTGCCAGCAGCCCCCCCGGCACAGATACGCAGTATTTT
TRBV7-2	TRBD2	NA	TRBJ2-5	CASSYDGTSRETQYF	TGTGCCAGCAGCTACGACGGGACTAGCCGAGAGACCCAGTACTTC
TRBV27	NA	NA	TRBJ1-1	CASRAAFMNTEAFF	TGTGCCAGCAGGGCGGCATTCATGAACACTGAAGCTTTCTTT
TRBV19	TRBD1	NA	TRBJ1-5	CASSTQGVGAQHF	TGTGCCAGTAGTACCCAGGGGGTGGGGGCCCAGCATTTT
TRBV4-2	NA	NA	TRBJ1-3	CASSQIALSGNTIYF	TGTGCCAGCAGCCAGATAGCGCTCTCTGGAAACACCATATATTTT
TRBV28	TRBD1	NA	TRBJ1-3	CASSFAGRGLVGNTIYF	TGTGCCAGCAGTTTCGCGGGCAGGGGGCTGGTCGGAAACACCATATATTTT
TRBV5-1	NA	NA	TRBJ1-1	CASSPPSRDTEAFF	TGCGCCAGCAGCCCCCCCAGCCGGGACACTGAAGCTTTCTTT
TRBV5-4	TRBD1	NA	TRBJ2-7	CASSSRGTGGSYEQYF	TGTGCCAGCAGCTCGCGGGGGACAGGGGGTTCCTACGAGCAGTACTTC
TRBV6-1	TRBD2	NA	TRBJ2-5	CASSEVGGGDTFQETQYF	TGTGCCAGCAGTGAAGTGGGGGGGGGAGACACTTTTCAAGAGACCCAGTACTTC
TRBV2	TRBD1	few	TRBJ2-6	CASSRDRLPGTGANVLTF	TGTGCCAGCAGTCGGGACAGGCTTCCCGGCACTGGGGCCAACGTCCTGACTTTC
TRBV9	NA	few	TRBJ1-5	CASRVTWGNQPQHF	TGTGCCAGCAGAGTGACTTGGGGCAATCAGCCCCAGCATTTT
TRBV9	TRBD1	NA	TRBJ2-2	CAGSRDRANTGELFF	TGTGCCGGATCCCGGGACAGGGCCAACACCGGGGAGCTGTTTTTT
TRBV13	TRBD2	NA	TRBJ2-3	CASSLGLGGGADTQYF	TGTGCCAGCAGCTTAGGCCTCGGCGGGGGGGCAGATACGCAGTATTTT
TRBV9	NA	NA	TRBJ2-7	CASSPWAGSYEQYF	TGTGCCAGCAGCCCGTGGGCTGGATCCTACGAGCAGTACTTC